What follows describes a single TCR beta chain. Its antigen is unknown. The source of the sample is a study of T-cell memory formation after mild COVID-19. The wider study: The TCR clusters were mostly specific to one donor. General study points: A subset of responding clones appeared in pre-infection memory, suggesting cross-reactive memory joined. Of the contracting clones, CD4+ ones lay mainly in CM and EM, and CD8+ ones in EMRA.

V dropped 6 bases and J dropped 11 bases, with 14 bases sitting between them. The CDR3 runs to 12 residues. The germline CDR1 and CDR2 sequences are DFQATT and SNEGSKA (reference sequence). 5'RACE primed at constant segments yielded TCR alpha and TCR beta cDNA libraries bearing sample barcodes and UMIs. TCRdb re-called the 5' RACE reads through MiXCR, storing one row per CDR3 protein. Of about 57,000 distinct CDR3 sequences in the sample, less than 15% are singletons; the top ten hold more than 20%. The clonotype comes from a man aged 18 to 29 who had mild COVID-19 (a few samples of this study predate the infection). Cell type and time point are not known. The rearrangement joins TRBV20-1 to TRBJ1-6; perhaps TRBD1 as D (5 bases). Sequenced sample: PBMCs or a T cell subset sorted from them (not recorded which). The CDR3 DNA is TGCAGTGCCCGGGGACCTTATCCACCCCTCCACTTT. It is translated as CSARGPYPPLHF.